Presented here are 28 T cell receptor beta chains from one specimen sequenced in a study of CXCR3-negative and CXCR3-positive naive CD8 T cells. Overall study findings and caveats: When CXCR3-positive naive cells were set against CXCR3-negative naive cells, the former had more hydrophobic TRB CDR3s.

Preparation of TRB cDNA libraries relied on 5' RACE carrying UMI labels. From its re-call of the 5' RACE reads, TCRdb lists each CDR3 protein once, without DNA. In total, the table holds over 150,000 distinct CDR3 sequences. Their cognate antigens are unknown. The specimen was naive CXCR3+ CD8+ T cells from blood. As for subset: CD45RO-CCR7+CD27+CD95- naive CD8+ T cells expressing CXCR3 (TNR3+). The receptors come from a human donor in good health. Some clones in this sample may be carry-over from other donors' samples.

This chain connects TRBV7-9 to TRBJ1-5. The CDR3 is 16 residues long. Per the germline V gene, CDR1 is SEHNR and CDR2 is FQNEAQ (reference sequence). This chain's CDR3 is CASSLVGLNSNQPQHF.

J is TRBJ2-7 and V is TRBV29-1; as DNA is missing, the TRBD1 call by TCRdb cannot be tested. The CDR3 extends over 12 amino acids. Germline lookup yields CDR1 SQVTM and CDR2 ANQGSEA. This CDR3 reads CSAQGPSIEQYF.

CDR3: CASSELSGGTADTQYF. The chain recombines TRBV11-3 with TRBJ2-3; TCRdb names TRBD2, which stays unverified in the absence of DNA. CDR1 SGHNT and CDR2 YENEEA come from the germline V gene. This CDR3 contains 16 residues. Complete variable domain (other parts from reference TRBV11-3 and TRBJ2-3): EAGVVQSPRYKIIEKKQPVAFWCNPISGHNTLYWYLQNLGQGPELLIRYENEEAVDDSQLPKDRFSAERLKGVDSTLKIQPAELGDSAVYLCASSELSGGTADTQYFGPGTRLTVL.

V and J are TRBV19 and TRBJ2-1; the TCRdb D gene call, TRBD1, has no DNA to confirm it. CDR1 is LNHDA, CDR2 SQIVND, per germline (reference sequence). The CDR3 loop spans 14 amino acids. The CDR3 loop is CASSYGLARNEQFF.

The chain recombines TRBV19 with TRBJ1-1; the TCRdb call, TRBD1, lacks DNA for checking. Per germline, CDR1 LNHDA and CDR2 SQIVND (reference sequence). The CDR3 sequence is 15 residues long. This CDR3 is CASSMKEDSYTEAFF.

V is TRBV5-8 and J is TRBJ2-5; TCRdb calls TRBD2, which cannot be checked without DNA. This CDR3 comprises 15 residues. Germline assignment: CDR1 SGHTS and CDR2 YDEGEE. The CDR3 here is CASSLEGLALQTQYF.

V and J are TRBV5-1 and TRBJ2-1; TCRdb outputs TRBD1, but without DNA this stays unchecked. The germline CDR1 and CDR2 sequences are SGHRS and YFSETQ. This CDR3 has 14 residues. The CDR3 sequence: CASSGDDWDNEQFF. The full variable domain, in which reference TRBV5-1 and TRBJ2-1 provide the parts outside the CDR3, is KAGVTQTPRYLIKTRGQQVTLSCSPISGHRSVSWYQQTPGQGLQFLFEYFSETQRNKGNFPGRFSGRQFSNSRSEMNVSTLELGDSALYLCASSGDDWDNEQFFGPGTRLTVL.

The genes are TRBV10-3 and TRBJ2-6; absent DNA, TCRdb's TRBD1 call cannot be checked. The CDR3 runs to 18 residues. Germline lookup yields CDR1 ENHRY and CDR2 SYGVKD. The CDR3 sequence is CAISENEVRGSGANVLTF.

The chain has TRBV5-5 and TRBJ1-1; the TRBD1 assignment by TCRdb is unverifiable without DNA. Germline V gives CDR1 SGHKS, CDR2 YYEKEE (reference sequence). CDR3 size: 15 residues. The CDR3 is CASSWGQNTGTEAFF.

The rearrangement links TRBV7-2 to TRBJ1-2; the TCRdb call, TRBD1, lacks DNA for checking. In germline, CDR1 is SGHTA, CDR2 FQGNSA. The CDR3 consists of 13 residues. The chain's CDR3 is CASSLEGHYGYTF.

The V and J genes are TRBV4-3 and TRBJ2-5. CDR1 is LGHNA, CDR2 YSLEER, per germline. CDR3 length: 14 residues. The CDR3 sequence: CASSQDQETKTQYF.

The rearrangement links TRBV7-9 to TRBJ2-7; TCRdb's assignment of TRBD1 cannot be checked, as there is no DNA. The length of the CDR3 is 17 residues. The V gene's germline CDR1 is SEHNR and CDR2 FQNEAQ (reference sequence). CDR3 loop: CASSSSVDSFRAYEQYF.

V and J are TRBV7-9 and TRBJ1-6; TCRdb lists TRBD1, though no DNA is available to test this call. The CDR3 has 15 residues. Germline values: CDR1 SEHNR, CDR2 FQNEAQ (reference sequence). CDR3 protein: CASSPLWADNSPLHF. Filled out from reference TRBV7-9 and TRBJ1-6, the complete variable domain reads DTGVSQNPRHKITKRGQNVTFRCDPISEHNRLYWYRQTLGQGPEFLTYFQNEAQLEKSRLLSDRFSAERPKGSFSTLEIQRTEQGDSAMYLCASSPLWADNSPLHFGNGTRLTVT.

The chain is built from TRBV6-4 and TRBJ2-1; TCRdb returns TRBD1, unconfirmable since there is no DNA. This CDR3 is built from 15 residues. The germline V gene has CDR1 MRHNA and CDR2 SNTAGT. Here the CDR3 reads CASSDEDYQGNEQFF.

The chain combines TRBV5-1 with TRBJ2-7; TCRdb indicates TRBD2, and absent DNA this call remains unverified. From germline, CDR1 is SGHRS and CDR2 YFSETQ. The CDR3 has 13 residues. CDR3 region: CASSPDLLDEQYF.

V usage is TRBV29-1 and J usage is TRBJ1-1; absent DNA, TCRdb's TRBD1 call cannot be checked. CDR3 length equals 11 residues. Germline loops: CDR1 SQVTM, CDR2 ANQGSEA. CDR3 in amino acids: CSVKQGTEAFF.

J is TRBJ1-1 and V is TRBV18. This CDR3 has 17 amino acids. The germline V gene has CDR1 KGHSH and CDR2 LQKENI. CDR3 amino acids: CASSLTPSREVGTEAFF.

CDR3 sequence: CSASLGQAIQETQYF. The chain is built from TRBV20-1 and TRBJ2-5; there is no DNA to check the TCRdb D call of TRBD1. Per germline, CDR1 DFQATT and CDR2 SNEGSKA (reference sequence). The CDR3 consists of 15 residues.

This chain uses TRBV14 with TRBJ2-3; TCRdb's D call, TRBD1, is unchecked because there is no DNA. From germline, CDR1 is SGHDN and CDR2 FVKESK. CDR3 length equals 15 residues. CDR3 region: CASSRQTGGTDTQYF.

This chain joins TRBV4-1 and TRBJ2-7; TCRdb reports TRBD1, a call that lacks DNA to check it against. Germline V lookup: CDR1 MGHRA, CDR2 YSYEKL. The CDR3 contains 17 residues. This CDR3 reads CASSQEIGTVLSYEQYF.

The V call is TRBV11-2, the J call TRBJ2-7. Germline CDR1 SGHAT, CDR2 FQNNGV. There are 16 residues in the CDR3. CDR3: CASSPQLVGRSYEQYF.

The chain combines TRBV7-9 with TRBJ2-1; the TCRdb call, TRBD1, lacks DNA for checking. There are 15 residues in the CDR3. Germline lookup yields CDR1 SEHNR and CDR2 FQNEAQ (reference sequence). The chain's CDR3 is CASRLGDSSYNEQFF.

V gene TRBV7-2 combines with J gene TRBJ2-7; without DNA, the TCRdb call of TRBD2 cannot be checked. Germline CDR1 SGHTA, CDR2 FQGNSA. CDR3 length: 13 residues. The CDR3 sequence is CASSYSSASEQYF.

This chain connects TRBV10-2 to TRBJ2-1; TCRdb returns TRBD2, unconfirmable since there is no DNA. The length of the CDR3 is 15 residues. Germline V gene sequence: CDR1 WSHSY, CDR2 SAAADI. The CDR3 spells CASSEDSGPPNEQFF.

This chain joins TRBV4-1 and TRBJ1-3. Germline V lookup: CDR1 MGHRA, CDR2 YSYEKL. The CDR3 is made up of 13 amino acids. The CDR3 region is CASSQVPGNTIYF.

The chain has TRBV29-1 and TRBJ2-1; the D call from TCRdb, TRBD1, cannot be confirmed without DNA. Germline V gene lookup returns CDR1 SQVTM and CDR2 ANQGSEA. This CDR3 is built from 15 residues. The CDR3 loop is CSVEGQPGSYNEQFF.

The rearrangement uses TRBV10-2 and TRBJ2-7; TCRdb selects TRBD1, and the lack of DNA leaves this call unchecked. This CDR3 spans 14 amino acids. Germline values: CDR1 WSHSY, CDR2 SAAADI. CDR3 sequence: CASSVRGGSYEQYF.

This chain links TRBV13 with TRBJ2-6. The germline CDR1 and CDR2 sequences are PRHDT and FYEKMQ (reference sequence). The CDR3 extends over 13 amino acids. The CDR3 here is CASSLRGANVLTF.